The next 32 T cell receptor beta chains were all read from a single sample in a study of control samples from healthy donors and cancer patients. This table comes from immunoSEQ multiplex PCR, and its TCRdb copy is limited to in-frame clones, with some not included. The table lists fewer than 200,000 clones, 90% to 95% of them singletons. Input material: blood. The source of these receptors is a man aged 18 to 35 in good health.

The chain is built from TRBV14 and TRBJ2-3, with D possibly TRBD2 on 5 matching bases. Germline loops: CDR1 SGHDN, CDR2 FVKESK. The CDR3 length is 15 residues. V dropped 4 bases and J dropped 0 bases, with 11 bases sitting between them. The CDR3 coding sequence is TGTGCCAGCAGCCTAGGCGGGCCTAGCACAGATACGCAGTATTTT. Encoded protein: CASSLGGPSTDTQYF. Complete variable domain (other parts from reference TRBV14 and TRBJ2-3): EAGVTQFPSHSVIEKGQTVTLRCDPISGHDNLYWYRRVMGKEIKFLLHFVKESKQDESGMPNNRFLAERTGGTYSTLKVQPAELEDSGVYFCASSLGGPSTDTQYFGPGTRLTVL.

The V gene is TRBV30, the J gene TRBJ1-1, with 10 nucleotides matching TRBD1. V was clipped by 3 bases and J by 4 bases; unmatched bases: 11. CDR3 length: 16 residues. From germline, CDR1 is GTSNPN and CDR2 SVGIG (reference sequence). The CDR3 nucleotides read TGTGCCTGGAGCCTTCTGGGGACAGGGGTTTTCACTGAAGCTTTCTTT. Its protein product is CAWSLLGTGVFTEAFF.

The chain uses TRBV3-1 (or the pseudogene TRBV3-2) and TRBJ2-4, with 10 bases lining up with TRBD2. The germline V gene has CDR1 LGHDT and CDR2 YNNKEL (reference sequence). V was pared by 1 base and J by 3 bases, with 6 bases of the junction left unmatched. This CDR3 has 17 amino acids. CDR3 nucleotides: TGTGCCAGCAGCCAAGCTAGCGGGGGTCAGGGCAAAAACATTCAGTACTTC. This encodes CASSQASGGQGKNIQYF.

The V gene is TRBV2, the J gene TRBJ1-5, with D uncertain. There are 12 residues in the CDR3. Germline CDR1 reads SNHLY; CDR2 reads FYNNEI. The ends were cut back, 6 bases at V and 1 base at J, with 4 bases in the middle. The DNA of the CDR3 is TGTGCCAGCAGGGACAGCAATCAGCCCCAGCATTTT. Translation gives CASRDSNQPQHF.

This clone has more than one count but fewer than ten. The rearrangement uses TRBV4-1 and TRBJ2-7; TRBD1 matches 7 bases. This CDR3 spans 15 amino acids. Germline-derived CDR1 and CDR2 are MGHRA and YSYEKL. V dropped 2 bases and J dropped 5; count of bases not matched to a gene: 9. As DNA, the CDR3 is TGCGCCAGCAGCCAATTTCCAGGACAGGCGGACGAGCAGTACTTC. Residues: CASSQFPGQADEQYF.

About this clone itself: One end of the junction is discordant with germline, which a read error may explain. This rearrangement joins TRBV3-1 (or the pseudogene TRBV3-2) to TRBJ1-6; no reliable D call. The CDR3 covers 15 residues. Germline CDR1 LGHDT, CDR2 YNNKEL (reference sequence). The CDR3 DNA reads TGTGCCAGCAGCCAACAACACGGCTATGATTCACCCCTCCACTTT. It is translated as CASSQQHGYDSPLHF.

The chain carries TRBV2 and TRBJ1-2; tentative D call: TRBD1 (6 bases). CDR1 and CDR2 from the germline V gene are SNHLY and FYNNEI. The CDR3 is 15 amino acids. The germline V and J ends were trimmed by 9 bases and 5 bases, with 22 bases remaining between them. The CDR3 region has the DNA TGTGCCAGTGAGCGAACAGGGAGCCGGTGGTATGGCTACACCTTC. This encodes CASERTGSRWYGYTF.

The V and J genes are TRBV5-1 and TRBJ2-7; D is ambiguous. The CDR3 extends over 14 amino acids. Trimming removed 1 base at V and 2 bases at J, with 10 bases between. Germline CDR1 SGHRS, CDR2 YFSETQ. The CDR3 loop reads CASSLQVTTYEQYF. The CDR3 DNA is TGCGCCAGCAGCTTGCAGGTTACCACCTACGAGCAGTACTTC.

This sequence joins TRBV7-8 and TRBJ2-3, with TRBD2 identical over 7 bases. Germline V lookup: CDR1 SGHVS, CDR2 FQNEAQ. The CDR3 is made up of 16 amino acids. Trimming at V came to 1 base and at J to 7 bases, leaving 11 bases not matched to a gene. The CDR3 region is CASSLEGQGGRNTQYF. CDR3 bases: TGTGCCAGCAGCTTAGAAGGGCAGGGAGGGAGAAATACGCAGTATTTT.

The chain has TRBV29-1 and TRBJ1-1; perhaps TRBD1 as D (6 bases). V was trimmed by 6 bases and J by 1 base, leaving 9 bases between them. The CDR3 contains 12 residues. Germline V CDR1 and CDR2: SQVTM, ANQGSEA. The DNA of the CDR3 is TGCAGCGTCATACAGGGGAACACTGAAGCTTTCTTT. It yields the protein CSVIQGNTEAFF.

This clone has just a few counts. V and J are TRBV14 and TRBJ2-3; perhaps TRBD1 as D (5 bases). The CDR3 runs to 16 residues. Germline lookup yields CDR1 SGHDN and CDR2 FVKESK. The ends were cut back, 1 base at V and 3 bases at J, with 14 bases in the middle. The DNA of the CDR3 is TGTGCCAGCAGCCAAGGGATCTCAGGGAAGACAGATACGCAGTATTTT. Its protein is CASSQGISGKTDTQYF. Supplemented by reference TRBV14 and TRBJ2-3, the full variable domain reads EAGVTQFPSHSVIEKGQTVTLRCDPISGHDNLYWYRRVMGKEIKFLLHFVKESKQDESGMPNNRFLAERTGGTYSTLKVQPAELEDSGVYFCASSQGISGKTDTQYFGPGTRLTVL.

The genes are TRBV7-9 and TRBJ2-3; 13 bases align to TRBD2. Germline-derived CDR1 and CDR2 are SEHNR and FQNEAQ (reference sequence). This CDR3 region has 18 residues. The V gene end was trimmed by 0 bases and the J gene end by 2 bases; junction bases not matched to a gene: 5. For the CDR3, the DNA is TGTGCCAGCAGCTTAGCGACGACTAGCGGGGGGTTCACAGATACGCAGTATTTT. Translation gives CASSLATTSGGFTDTQYF.

In DNA form, the CDR3 reads TGCGCCAGCAGCCAAACAGGGGGCAATTCATACGAGCAGTACTTC. Translating gives CASSQTGGNSYEQYF. The chain is built from TRBV5-1 and TRBJ2-7; 9 positions match TRBD1. CDR3 size: 15 residues. Per germline, CDR1 SGHRS and CDR2 YFSETQ. V lost 4 bases and J lost 4; bases outside the gene matches: 9.

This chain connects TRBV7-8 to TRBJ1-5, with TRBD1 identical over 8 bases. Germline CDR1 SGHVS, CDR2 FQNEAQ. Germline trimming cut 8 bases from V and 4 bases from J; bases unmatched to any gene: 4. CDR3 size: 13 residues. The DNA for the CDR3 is TGTGCCAGCGGCAGGGGGCCGAATCAGCCCCAGCATTTT. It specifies CASGRGPNQPQHF.

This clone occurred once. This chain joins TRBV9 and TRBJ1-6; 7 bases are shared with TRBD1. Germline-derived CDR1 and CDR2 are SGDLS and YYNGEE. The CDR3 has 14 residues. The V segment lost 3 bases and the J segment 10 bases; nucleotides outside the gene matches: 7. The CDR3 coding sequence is TGTGCCAGCAGCGCACGGGCAGGGGGATCACCCCTCCACTTT. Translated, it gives CASSARAGGSPLHF.

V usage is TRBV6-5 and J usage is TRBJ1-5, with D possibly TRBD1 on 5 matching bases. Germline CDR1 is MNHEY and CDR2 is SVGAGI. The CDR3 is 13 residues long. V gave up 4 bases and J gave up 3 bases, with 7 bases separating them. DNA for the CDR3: TGTGCCAGCAGTTGGGGGGACAATCAGCCCCAGCATTTT. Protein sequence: CASSWGDNQPQHF.

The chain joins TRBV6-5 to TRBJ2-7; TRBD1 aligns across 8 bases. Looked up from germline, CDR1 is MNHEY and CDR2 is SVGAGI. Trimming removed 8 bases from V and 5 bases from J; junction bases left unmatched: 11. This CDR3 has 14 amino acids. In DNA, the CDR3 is TGTGCCAGCGTCAGGACAGGGTTGTCCCACGAGCAGTACTTC. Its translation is CASVRTGLSHEQYF.

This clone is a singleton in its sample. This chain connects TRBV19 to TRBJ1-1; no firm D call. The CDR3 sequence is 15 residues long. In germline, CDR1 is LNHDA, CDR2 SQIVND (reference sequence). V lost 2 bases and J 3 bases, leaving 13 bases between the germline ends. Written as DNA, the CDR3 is TGTGCCAGTAGTATACGGGCGGTCCGGGACACTGAAGCTTTCTTT. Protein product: CASSIRAVRDTEAFF.

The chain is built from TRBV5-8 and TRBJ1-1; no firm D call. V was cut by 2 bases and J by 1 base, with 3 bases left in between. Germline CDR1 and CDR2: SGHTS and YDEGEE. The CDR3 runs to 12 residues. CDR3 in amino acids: CASSLPNTEAFF. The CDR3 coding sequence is TGTGCCAGCAGCTTACCGAACACTGAAGCTTTCTTT.

For the CDR3, the DNA is TGTGCCAGCAGTATTGGGGACAGGGGGTACGAGCAGTACTTC. It is translated as CASSIGDRGYEQYF. The chain joins TRBV28 to TRBJ2-7; TRBD1 aligns across 11 bases. After removal of 5 bases from V and 4 bases from J, the junction contained 4 bases not matched to a gene. The CDR3 sequence is 14 residues long. The V gene's germline CDR1 is MDHEN and CDR2 SYDVKM.

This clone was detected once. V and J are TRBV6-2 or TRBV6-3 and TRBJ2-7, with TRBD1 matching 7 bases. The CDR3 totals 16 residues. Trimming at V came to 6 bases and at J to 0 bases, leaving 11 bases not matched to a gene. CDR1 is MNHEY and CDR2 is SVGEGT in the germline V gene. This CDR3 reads CASSQPQTGSSYEQYF. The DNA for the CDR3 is TGTGCCAGCAGCCAACCCCAGACAGGGAGCTCCTACGAGCAGTACTTC.

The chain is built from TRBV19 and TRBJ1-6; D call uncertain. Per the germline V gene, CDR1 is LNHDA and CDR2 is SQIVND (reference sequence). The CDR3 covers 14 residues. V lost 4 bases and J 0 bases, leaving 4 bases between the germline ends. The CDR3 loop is CASSTTSYNSPLHF. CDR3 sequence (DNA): TGTGCCAGTAGTACTACCTCCTATAATTCACCCCTCCACTTT.

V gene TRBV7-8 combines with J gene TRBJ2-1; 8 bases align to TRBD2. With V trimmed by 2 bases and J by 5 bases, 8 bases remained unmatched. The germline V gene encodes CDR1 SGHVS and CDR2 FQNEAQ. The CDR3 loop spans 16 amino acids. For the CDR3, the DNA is TGTGCCAGCAGCTTAAGAGCGGGGGTTAATAACAATGAGCAGTTCTTC. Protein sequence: CASSLRAGVNNNEQFF.

The CDR3, as DNA: TGCGCCAGCAGCTTGACTAGAGCCGACACAGATACGCAGTATTTT. Residues: CASSLTRADTDTQYF. This chain connects TRBV5-1 to TRBJ2-3, with D possibly being TRBD2 (5 bases). CDR3 size: 15 residues. Per the germline V gene, CDR1 is SGHRS and CDR2 is YFSETQ. V dropped 1 base and J dropped 2 bases, with 11 bases sitting between them.

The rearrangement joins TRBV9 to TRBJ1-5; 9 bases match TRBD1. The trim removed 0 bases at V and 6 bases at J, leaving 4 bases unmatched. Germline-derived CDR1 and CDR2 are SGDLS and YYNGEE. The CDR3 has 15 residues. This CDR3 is CASSVGDRASQPQHF. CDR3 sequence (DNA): TGTGCCAGCAGCGTAGGGGACAGGGCGAGTCAGCCCCAGCATTTT.

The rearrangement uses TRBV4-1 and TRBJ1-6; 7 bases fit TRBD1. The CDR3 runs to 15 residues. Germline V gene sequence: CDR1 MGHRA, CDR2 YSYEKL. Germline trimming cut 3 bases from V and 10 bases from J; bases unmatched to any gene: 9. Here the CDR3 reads CASSHNRGGKSPLHF. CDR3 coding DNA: TGCGCCAGCAGCCACAACAGGGGAGGAAAATCACCCCTCCACTTT.

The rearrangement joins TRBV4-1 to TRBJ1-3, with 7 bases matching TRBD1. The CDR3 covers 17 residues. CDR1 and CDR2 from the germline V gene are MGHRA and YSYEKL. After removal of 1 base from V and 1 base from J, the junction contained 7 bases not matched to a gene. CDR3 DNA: TGCGCCAGCAGCCAAGCGAGGGACAGTAATTCTGGAAACACCATATATTTT. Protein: CASSQARDSNSGNTIYF.

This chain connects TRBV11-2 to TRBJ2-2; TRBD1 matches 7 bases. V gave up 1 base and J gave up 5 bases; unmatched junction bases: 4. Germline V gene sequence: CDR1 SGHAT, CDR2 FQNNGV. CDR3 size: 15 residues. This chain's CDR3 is CASSLGTGLTGELFF. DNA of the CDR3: TGTGCCAGCAGCTTAGGGACAGGACTTACCGGGGAGCTGTTTTTT.

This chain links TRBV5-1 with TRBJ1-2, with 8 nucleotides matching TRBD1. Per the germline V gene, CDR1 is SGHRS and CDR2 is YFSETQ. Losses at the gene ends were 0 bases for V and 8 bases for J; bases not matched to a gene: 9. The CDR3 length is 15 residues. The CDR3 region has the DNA TGCGCCAGCAGCTTGGACAGAGGACAGGGAAGAGGCTACACCTTC. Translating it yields CASSLDRGQGRGYTF.

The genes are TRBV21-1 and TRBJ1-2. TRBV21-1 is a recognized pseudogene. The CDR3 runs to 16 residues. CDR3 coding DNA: TGTGCCAGCAGCAATCCCCGGGGGGCGGAAAACTATGGCTACACCTTC. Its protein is CASSNPRGAENYGYTF.

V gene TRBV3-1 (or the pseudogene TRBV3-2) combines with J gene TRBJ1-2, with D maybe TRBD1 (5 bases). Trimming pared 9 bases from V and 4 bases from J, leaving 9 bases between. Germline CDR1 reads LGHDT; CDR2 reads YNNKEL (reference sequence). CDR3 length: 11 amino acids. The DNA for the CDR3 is TGTGCCAGTACAGGACTCTATGGCTACACCTTC. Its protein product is CASTGLYGYTF.

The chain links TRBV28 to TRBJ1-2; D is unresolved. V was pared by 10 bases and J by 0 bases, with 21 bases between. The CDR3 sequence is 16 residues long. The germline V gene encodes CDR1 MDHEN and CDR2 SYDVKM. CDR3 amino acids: CATAAGLTMTNYGYTF. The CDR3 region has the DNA TGTGCCACAGCAGCAGGACTGACGATGACTAACTATGGCTACACCTTC.